Below, 27 T cell receptor beta chains from the same sample are listed, as sequenced in a study of early T cells in non-severe SARS-CoV-2 infection. TCRdb itself ran the 5' RACE reads through MiXCR, one entry per CDR3 protein. The sample has about 46,000 distinct CDR3 sequences, approximately 9% seen once. Sequencing used whole blood, obtained at baseline. Receptors were obtained from an adult who was a healthcare worker with PCR-confirmed SARS-CoV-2 infection or an uninfected control (not recorded which).

At least ten counts were recorded for this clonotype. The rearrangement links TRBV7-9 to TRBJ2-3, with TRBD2 as a possible D gene (6 bases). This CDR3 has 14 residues. CDR1 is SEHNR, CDR2 FQNEAQ, per germline (reference sequence). V lost 4 bases to trimming and J lost 6 bases, with 14 bases between them. The CDR3 loop reads CASSSRSGGDTQYF. CDR3 DNA sequence: TGTGCCAGCAGCTCTCGCAGCGGAGGGGATACGCAGTATTTT.

CDR3 amino acids: CASKTGGVGGYTF. CDR3 bases: TGTGCCAGCAAAACAGGGGGCGTTGGAGGCTACACCTTC. The chain employs TRBV2 and TRBJ1-2; 9 bases are a match to TRBD1. The CDR3 is 13 residues long. Germline trimming cut 7 bases from V and 8 bases from J; bases unmatched to any gene: 8. Germline assignment: CDR1 SNHLY and CDR2 FYNNEI.

This clonotype has a count of ten or more. The chain links TRBV4-1 to TRBJ2-5; TRBD2 matches at 9 bases. Germline V gene lookup returns CDR1 MGHRA and CDR2 YSYEKL. The V segment lost 0 bases and the J segment 5 bases; nucleotides outside the gene matches: 4. This CDR3 comprises 15 residues. Here the CDR3 reads CASSQDGTSIETQYF. CDR3 nucleotides: TGCGCCAGCAGCCAAGACGGGACTAGCATCGAGACCCAGTACTTC.

A few counts support this clonotype. The CDR3 spells CASSQERGEKLFF. The CDR3 region has the DNA TGTGCCAGCAGCCAAGAACGGGGTGAAAAACTGTTTTTT. V and J are TRBV3-1 and TRBJ1-4; unclear D gene. CDR3 length: 13 residues. CDR1 and CDR2 (germline): LGHDT, YNNKEL (reference sequence). V was pared by 0 bases and J by 7 bases, with 6 bases between.

This clonotype has ten or more counts. The chain links TRBV15 to TRBJ2-2, with 10 positions matching TRBD1. Per the germline V gene, CDR1 is LNHNV and CDR2 is YYDKDF (reference sequence). V trimming: 3 bases; J trimming: 4 bases; junction bases outside the gene matches: 8. CDR3 length: 17 residues. CDR3 in amino acids: CATSRRQGARSTGELFF. The CDR3 DNA reads TGTGCCACCAGCAGGAGACAGGGGGCACGGAGCACCGGGGAGCTGTTTTTT.

This clonotype was counted a few times. The chain employs TRBV10-1 and TRBJ2-4; D remains ambiguous. Trimming cost V 0 bases and J 0 bases, with 3 bases left between them. The CDR3 is 14 amino acids. Per germline, CDR1 WNHNN and CDR2 SYGVQD (reference sequence). The CDR3 region has the DNA TGCGCCAGCAGTGAGTCTGCAGCCAAAAACATTCAGTACTTC. Encoded protein: CASSESAAKNIQYF.

This clonotype has a count of ten or more. The J gene is TRBJ1-6, the V gene TRBV27, with D hard to call. CDR1 MNHEY and CDR2 SMNVEV come from the germline V gene (reference sequence). This CDR3 spans 14 amino acids. V lost 4 bases and J lost 8, with 12 bases in between. This chain's CDR3 is CASSSRTVHSPLHF. In DNA form, the CDR3 reads TGTGCCAGCAGTTCCCGGACTGTTCATTCACCCCTCCACTTT.

This clonotype was seen many times. This rearrangement joins TRBV9 to TRBJ2-1; TRBD2 aligns across 10 bases. This CDR3 has 15 amino acids. The V gene end was trimmed by 3 bases and the J gene end by 8 bases; junction bases not matched to a gene: 8. The germline V gene has CDR1 SGDLS and CDR2 YYNGEE. This chain's CDR3 is CASSAQSGRADEQFF. DNA of the CDR3: TGTGCCAGCAGCGCGCAAAGCGGGAGGGCCGATGAGCAGTTCTTC.

CDR3 DNA: TGCGCCAGCAGCTTGATGTTGGGTACTGAAGCTTTCTTT. This sequence encodes CASSLMLGTEAFF. The V call is TRBV5-1, the J call TRBJ1-1; D ambiguous. From germline, CDR1 is SGHRS and CDR2 YFSETQ. The CDR3 length is 13 residues. V was trimmed by 1 base and J by 5 bases, leaving 9 bases between them. The whole variable domain, remainder taken from reference TRBV5-1 and TRBJ1-1, is KAGVTQTPRYLIKTRGQQVTLSCSPISGHRSVSWYQQTPGQGLQFLFEYFSETQRNKGNFPGRFSGRQFSNSRSEMNVSTLELGDSALYLCASSLMLGTEAFFGQGTRLTVV.

This clonotype was counted ten times or more. The gene calls are TRBV2 and TRBJ2-3, with 8 bases lining up with TRBD1. The CDR3 runs to 14 residues. V was clipped by 4 bases and J by 2 bases; unmatched bases: 2. Germline lookup yields CDR1 SNHLY and CDR2 FYNNEI. This CDR3 reads CASSVDRATDTQYF. CDR3 nucleotides: TGTGCCAGCAGTGTGGACAGGGCCACAGATACGCAGTATTTT.

This sequence joins TRBV12-3 or TRBV12-4 and TRBJ2-6; D is unclear. This CDR3 is built from 14 residues. Trimming took off 9 bases at V and 4 bases at J, with 13 bases between the two ends. The CDR3, as DNA: TGTGCCAGTACTCAGAGTTCCGGGGCCAACGTCCTGACTTTC. Its translation: CASTQSSGANVLTF.

At least ten counts were recorded for this clonotype. This sequence joins TRBV12-3 or TRBV12-4 and TRBJ2-7; 7 bases are a match to TRBD1. V was clipped by 1 base and J by 5 bases; unmatched bases: 5. This CDR3 is 14 amino acids long. CDR3 residues: CASSLGQGVHEQYF. The CDR3 DNA is TGTGCCAGCAGTTTAGGGCAGGGGGTGCACGAGCAGTACTTC.

This clonotype has at least ten counts. For the CDR3, the DNA is TGTGCCACCCATGACGGGGTGAGGGAGCAGTACTTC. Translation: CATHDGVREQYF. The J gene is TRBJ2-7, the V gene TRBV6-2 or TRBV6-3; the D gene is possibly TRBD2 (5 bases). This CDR3 is 12 amino acids long. Germline V gene sequence: CDR1 MNHEY, CDR2 SVGEGT. V lost 10 bases to trimming and J lost 7 bases, with 17 bases between them.

The rearrangement links TRBV12-3 or TRBV12-4 to TRBJ1-6, with D perhaps matching TRBD1 (5 bases). V was pared by 2 bases and J by 10 bases, with 9 bases between. The CDR3 is 13 residues long. CDR3 bases: TGTGCCAGCAGTTTACAGGGTGGATCACCCCTCCACTTT. This translates into CASSLQGGSPLHF.

This clonotype has more than one count but fewer than ten. The chain couples TRBV7-9 to TRBJ1-3; the D gene is possibly TRBD1 (5 bases). CDR3 length: 14 amino acids. The ends were cut back, 1 base at V and 6 bases at J, with 10 bases in the middle. The germline CDR1 and CDR2 sequences are SEHNR and FQNEAQ (reference sequence). DNA of the CDR3: TGTGCCAGCAGCTTAGTCCCCAGGGAAAACACCATATATTTT. Residues: CASSLVPRENTIYF. Combining the CDR3 with reference TRBV7-9 and TRBJ1-3 gives the whole variable domain DTGVSQNPRHKITKRGQNVTFRCDPISEHNRLYWYRQTLGQGPEFLTYFQNEAQLEKSRLLSDRFSAERPKGSFSTLEIQRTEQGDSAMYLCASSLVPRENTIYFGEGSWLTVV.

This chain joins TRBV6-6 and TRBJ2-3; TRBD2 matches 10 bases. CDR3 length equals 15 residues. Germline V lookup: CDR1 MNHNY, CDR2 SVGAGI (reference sequence). V gave up 3 bases and J gave up 5 bases; unmatched junction bases: 5. The CDR3 coding sequence is TGTGCCAGCAGTTATAGCGGGGGGCAGGGAGATACGCAGTATTTT. Encoded protein: CASSYSGGQGDTQYF.

The V call is TRBV1, the J call TRBJ2-7; the DNA was not used to check the table's D call, TRBD1. TRBV1 is given as a pseudogene. The CDR3 has 13 residues. CDR3 protein: CTSRRTGVNEQYF. CDR3 bases: TGCACCAGCAGACGGACAGGGGTAAACGAGCAGTACTTC.

V gene TRBV6-2 or TRBV6-3 combines with J gene TRBJ2-2, with a tentative D call TRBD2 (6 bases). This CDR3 contains 15 residues. Trimming left V 0 bases short and J 4 bases short, with 9 bases between. The germline V gene has CDR1 MNHEY and CDR2 SVGEGT. The CDR3 DNA is TGTGCCAGCAGTTACTCGGACGGGGGCACCGGGGAGCTGTTTTTT. Protein product: CASSYSDGGTGELFF.

This clonotype was observed many times. This chain links TRBV7-8 with TRBJ1-2; no clear D gene. Germline assignment: CDR1 SGHVS and CDR2 FQNEAQ. The CDR3 runs to 13 residues. Trimming shortened V by 4 bases and J by 4 bases, and 10 bases separated the two germline ends. The CDR3 coding sequence is TGTGCCAGCAGCTCCGCCCCAGGCTATGGCTACACCTTC. This encodes CASSSAPGYGYTF.

This clonotype was detected many times. The gene calls are TRBV6-8 and TRBJ2-7; D is undetermined. V was pared by 1 base and J by 2 bases, with 3 bases between. CDR1 is MNHGY, CDR2 SAAAGT, per germline. The CDR3 runs 12 residues. CDR3 in DNA: TGTGCCAGCAGTTACTTCGCCTACGAGCAGTACTTC. Translation: CASSYFAYEQYF.

The CDR3 loop is CASSPNPGETDTQYF. The CDR3 DNA is TGTGCCAGCAGCCCGAACCCAGGGGAAACAGATACGCAGTATTTT. The chain recombines TRBV9 with TRBJ2-3; a weak D match, TRBD1 (6 bases). The CDR3 totals 15 residues. Germline CDR1 is SGDLS and CDR2 is YYNGEE. Between the trimmed V and J ends, which lost 4 bases and 3 bases, there was a span of 15 bases. Complete variable domain (other parts from reference TRBV9 and TRBJ2-3): DSGVTQTPKHLITATGQRVTLRCSPRSGDLSVYWYQQSLDQGLQFLIQYYNGEERAKGNILERFSAQQFPDLHSELNLSSLELGDSALYFCASSPNPGETDTQYFGPGTRLTVL.

This clonotype was observed a handful of times. The chain combines TRBV24-1 with TRBJ2-7, with 7 bases fitting TRBD1. J was trimmed by 2 bases and V by 3 bases; bases with no gene match: 12. The germline CDR1 and CDR2 sequences are KGHDR and SFDVKD. The CDR3 has 17 residues. CDR3 amino acids: CATSDREQGPTPYEQYF. CDR3 DNA: TGTGCCACCAGTGATCGGGAACAGGGGCCCACTCCCTACGAGCAGTACTTC.

The chain uses TRBV11-2 and TRBJ1-6; D may be TRBD1 (6 bases). V lost 0 bases to trimming and J lost 7 bases, with 7 bases between them. From germline, CDR1 is SGHAT and CDR2 FQNNGV. The CDR3 has 14 amino acids. CDR3 coding DNA: TGTGCCAGCAGCTTAGAGGGGGCGAATTCACCCCTCCACTTT. Translation: CASSLEGANSPLHF.

The sample holds a few counts of this clonotype. The chain joins TRBV7-9 to TRBJ2-3; 14 nucleotides line up with TRBD2. Trimming took 3 bases from V and 3 from J; bases not matched to a gene: 14. Germline-derived CDR1 and CDR2 are SEHNR and FQNEAQ (reference sequence). The CDR3 runs 20 residues. The CDR3 DNA reads as TGTGCCAGCAGCTTCCTAGCCGGGACTAGCGGGAGTGCTGAAACAGATACGCAGTATTTT. This encodes CASSFLAGTSGSAETDTQYF.

The chain has TRBV11-2 and TRBJ2-7, with D perhaps given as TRBD1 or TRBD2 (5 bases each). Germline V lookup: CDR1 SGHAT, CDR2 FQNNGV. The CDR3 is 14 amino acids. Trimming took off 8 bases at V and 0 bases at J, with 14 bases between the two ends. The CDR3 protein is CASAPRGGSYEQYF. CDR3 DNA: TGTGCCAGCGCCCCACGGGGCGGCTCCTACGAGCAGTACTTC.

A few counts support this clonotype. This chain links TRBV3-1 with TRBJ2-3, with 11 bases matching TRBD1. V lost 5 bases to trimming and J lost 4 bases; unmatched junction nucleotides: 5. Germline lookup yields CDR1 LGHDT and CDR2 YNNKEL (reference sequence). The CDR3 sequence is 15 residues long. DNA for the CDR3: TGTGCCAGCAGCTGGGGACAGGGGGGACCAGATACGCAGTATTTT. Residues: CASSWGQGGPDTQYF.

This clonotype occurred a few times. The chain couples TRBV30 to TRBJ1-2; no clear D. Deletions cut 0 bases from V and 6 bases from J, with 14 bases between. Per germline, CDR1 GTSNPN and CDR2 SVGIG (reference sequence). This CDR3 has 14 residues. The CDR3 coding sequence is TGTGCCTGGAGTGTACTTGCAGGACTGAATGGCTACACCTTC. This sequence encodes CAWSVLAGLNGYTF.